These T cell receptor beta chains were read from a single sample in a study of T cell changes during pregnancy in multiple sclerosis. Measured with immunoSEQ multiplex PCR; TCRdb has only the in-frame clones, and not every one. Of roughly 80,000 clones listed, roughly nine tenths are singletons. This sample comprised peripheral blood, obtained before pregnancy. Receptors originate from a female donor with multiple sclerosis, enrolled in a pregnancy study. Each CDR3 is given with its conserved first and last residue.

CDR3	V	J
CASRRDDREVSPLHF	TRBV9	TRBJ1-6
CASTLTGLVGAPDTQYF	TRBV19	TRBJ2-3
CASSSPLSGGQETQYF	TRBV11-2	TRBJ2-5
CASSLGSGDTDTQYF	TRBV7-9	TRBJ2-3
CASSQDEVHEQYF	TRBV14	TRBJ2-7
CASTENTGSYEQYF	TRBV6-1	TRBJ2-7
CASSFGQGGEQYF	TRBV11-1	TRBJ2-7
CASRAQGNTEAFF	TRBV6-5	TRBJ1-1
CASSVGGLTGELFF	TRBV6-1	TRBJ2-2
CSVGRDSMNTEAFF	TRBV29-1	TRBJ1-1
CASSAGTGVIADTQYF	TRBV9	TRBJ2-3
CAVYRDRGKNTEAFF	TRBV7-9	TRBJ1-1
CASSLSGTGVSYEQYF	TRBV27	TRBJ2-7
CASSALETQYF	TRBV6-1	TRBJ2-5
CASSARRDTGELFF	TRBV6-5	TRBJ2-2
CASSVDPPRGQQETQYF	TRBV9	TRBJ2-5
CASSGGFTGEQYF	TRBV10-1	TRBJ2-7
CASSLGQDFSPLHF	TRBV19	TRBJ1-6
CASSLLLGTGGGKLFF	TRBV4-1	TRBJ1-4
CASSHGQVRASEQYF	TRBV7-8	TRBJ2-7
CARTEGQKLPRSNQPQHF	TRBV5-3	TRBJ1-5
CASRRQVRAYNEQFF	TRBV6-5	TRBJ2-1
CASNRFRNTGELFF	TRBV7-9	TRBJ2-2
CASSQDISPGYSYEQYF	TRBV14	TRBJ2-7
CASSVDWQGAPNTEAFF	TRBV9	TRBJ1-1
CASSQTEKETQYF	TRBV19	TRBJ2-5
CASSSELANTGELFF	TRBV27	TRBJ2-2
CATSGGRNQPQHF	TRBV10-3	TRBJ1-5
CASSAHPQFGLAVYNEQFF	TRBV19	TRBJ2-1
CASSSGQGGEQYF	TRBV11-3	TRBJ2-7
CASSLVFGGVDTEAFF	TRBV27	TRBJ1-1
CASSQRGGEAGNTIYF	TRBV4-1	TRBJ1-3
CASSEARRGWDAKNIQYF	TRBV2	TRBJ2-4
CASSYSGGRYNEQFF	TRBV6-5	TRBJ2-1